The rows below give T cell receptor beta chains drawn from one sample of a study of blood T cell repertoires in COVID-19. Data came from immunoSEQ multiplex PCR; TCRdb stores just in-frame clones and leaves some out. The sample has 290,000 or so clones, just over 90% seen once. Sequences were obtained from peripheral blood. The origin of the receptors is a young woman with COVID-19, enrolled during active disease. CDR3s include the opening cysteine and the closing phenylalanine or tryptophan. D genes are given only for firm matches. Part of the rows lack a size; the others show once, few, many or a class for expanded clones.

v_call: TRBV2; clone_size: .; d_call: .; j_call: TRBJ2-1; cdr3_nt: TGTGCCAGCAGTGTTCTAGTTGAGCAGTTCTTC; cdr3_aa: CASSVLVEQFF
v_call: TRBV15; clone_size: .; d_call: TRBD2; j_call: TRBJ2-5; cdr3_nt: TGTGCCACCAGCAGAGACATAGCGGGAGGGGGCTCAGAGACCCAGTACTTC; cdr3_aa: CATSRDIAGGGSETQYF
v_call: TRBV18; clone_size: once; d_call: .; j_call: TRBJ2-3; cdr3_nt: TGTGCCAGCTCACCACCGGCAGTCACAGATACGCAGTATTTT; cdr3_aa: CASSPPAVTDTQYF
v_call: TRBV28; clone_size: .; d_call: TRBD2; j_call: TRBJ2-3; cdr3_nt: TGTGCCAGCAGTCCGTTACCGGGACTAGCGGTACATTACACAGATACGCAGTATTTT; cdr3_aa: CASSPLPGLAVHYTDTQYF
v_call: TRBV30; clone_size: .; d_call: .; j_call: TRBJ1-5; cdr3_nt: TGTGCCTGGGGGCGTTATAGCAATCAGCCCCAGCATTTT; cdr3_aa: CAWGRYSNQPQHF
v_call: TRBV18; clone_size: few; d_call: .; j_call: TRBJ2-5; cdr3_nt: TGTGCCAGCTCACCTTTCGCCGGGAGCGAAGAGACCCAGTACTTC; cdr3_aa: CASSPFAGSEETQYF
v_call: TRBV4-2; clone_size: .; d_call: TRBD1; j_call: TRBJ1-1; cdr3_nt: TGTGCCAGCAGCCAGGAGGGGACAGTGAACACTGAAGCTTTCTTT; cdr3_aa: CASSQEGTVNTEAFF
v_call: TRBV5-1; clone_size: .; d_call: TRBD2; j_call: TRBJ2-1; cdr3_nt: TGCGCCAGCAGCTTTTGGTCCCTAGCGGATGAGCAGTTCTTC; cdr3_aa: CASSFWSLADEQFF
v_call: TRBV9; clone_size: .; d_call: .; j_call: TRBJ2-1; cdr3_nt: TGTGCCAGCAGCGTAGGGGGGCGTAGTTCTGAGCAGTTCTTC; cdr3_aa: CASSVGGRSSEQFF
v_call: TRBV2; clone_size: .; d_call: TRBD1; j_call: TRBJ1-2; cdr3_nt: TGTGCCAGCAGGATAGGACAGGGGGACTATGGCTACACCTTC; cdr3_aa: CASRIGQGDYGYTF
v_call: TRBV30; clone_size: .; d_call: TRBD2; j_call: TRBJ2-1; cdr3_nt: TGTGCCTGGGGCTCGACCTCGGGACTAGCGGGTTCGAATGAGCAGTTCTTC; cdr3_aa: CAWGSTSGLAGSNEQFF
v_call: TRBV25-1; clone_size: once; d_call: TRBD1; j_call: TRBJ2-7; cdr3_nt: TGTGCCAGCAGTCCCCGGACAGGGGGCTCGGGTGAGCAGTACTTC; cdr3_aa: CASSPRTGGSGEQYF
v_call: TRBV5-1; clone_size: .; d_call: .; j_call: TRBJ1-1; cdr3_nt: TGCGCCAGCAGCCAGGAGGGGCTTACGAACACTGAAGCTTTCTTT; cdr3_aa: CASSQEGLTNTEAFF